Below, 27 T cell receptor beta chains from the same sample are listed, as sequenced in a study of blood T cells in healthy people across ages. A second PCR, run for roughly 7 to 12 cycles, used a sample-barcoded 5' primer plus a J-beta primer mix. TCRdb itself ran the 5' RACE reads through MiXCR, one entry per CDR3 protein. The sample has about 640,000 distinct CDR3 sequences, 58% seen once. Sequenced: blood. These receptors originate from a man in his fifties or sixties in good health.

This clonotype has only one observation. The chain employs TRBV5-1 and TRBJ1-1; possible D gene TRBD1, 5 bases. Trimming took off 4 bases at V and 10 bases at J, with 11 bases between the two ends. This CDR3 region has 11 residues. Germline values: CDR1 SGHRS, CDR2 YFSETQ. CDR3 in amino acids: CASSLQGVAFF. CDR3 bases: TGCGCCAGCAGCCTGCAAGGGGTAGCTTTCTTT.

This clonotype was seen a handful of times. The V gene is TRBV7-2, the J gene TRBJ2-5; D unclear. Germline loops: CDR1 SGHTA, CDR2 FQGNSA. The V and J ends lost 5 bases and 0 bases respectively, with 10 bases between them. This CDR3 has 14 residues. CDR3 coding DNA: TGTGCCAGCAGCGCTAGGGCCTACCAAGAGACCCAGTACTTC. The encoded protein is CASSARAYQETQYF.

This clonotype turned up a few times. The chain links TRBV5-1 to TRBJ1-2, with a tentative D call TRBD1 (5 bases). There are 14 residues in the CDR3. Germline CDR1 reads SGHRS; CDR2 reads YFSETQ. Trimming pared 0 bases from V and 6 bases from J, leaving 12 bases between. CDR3 amino acids: CASSLGGIGDGYTF. CDR3 sequence (DNA): TGCGCCAGCAGCTTGGGGGGGATCGGCGATGGCTACACCTTC.

The gene calls are TRBV4-1 and TRBJ2-7; tentative D call: TRBD1 (5 bases). The ends were cut back, 1 base at V and 6 bases at J, with 10 bases in the middle. This CDR3 is 13 amino acids long. The V gene's germline CDR1 is MGHRA and CDR2 YSYEKL. This CDR3 reads CASSQVLQGEQYF. DNA for the CDR3: TGCGCCAGCAGCCAAGTCCTTCAGGGCGAGCAGTACTTC.

Only a few counts were recorded for this clonotype. This sequence joins TRBV12-3 or TRBV12-4 and TRBJ2-4; D is unresolved. V dropped 4 bases and J dropped 8 bases, with 9 bases sitting between them. The CDR3 runs to 12 residues. The CDR3 reads CASSSNTDIQYF. The CDR3 region has the DNA TGTGCCAGCAGTTCAAACACGGACATTCAGTACTTC.

The V and J genes are TRBV18 and TRBJ1-1, with 8 positions matching TRBD1. CDR3 size: 14 residues. Per germline, CDR1 KGHSH and CDR2 LQKENI. J gave up 5 bases and V 2 bases, and 4 bases lay outside the gene matches. The chain's CDR3 is CASSPVQGATEAFF. As DNA, the CDR3 is TGTGCCAGCTCACCAGTTCAGGGGGCAACTGAAGCTTTCTTT. Looking up the rest from reference TRBV18 and TRBJ1-1 gives the full variable domain: NAGVMQNPRHLVRRRGQEARLRCSPMKGHSHVYWYRQLPEEGLKFMVYLQKENIIDESGMPKERFSAEFPKEGPSILRIQQVVRGDSAAYFCASSPVQGATEAFFGQGTRLTVV.

This clonotype was picked up a small number of times. A much more abundant neighbour one base away suggests this may be a read error. The rearrangement joins TRBV29-1 to TRBJ2-7; D uncertain. Trimming removed 4 bases at V and 7 bases at J, with 14 bases between. Germline-derived CDR1 and CDR2 are SQVTM and ANQGSEA. CDR3 length: 12 amino acids. The CDR3 nucleotides are TGCAGCGTTGGGAAAGGTTACAATGAGCAGTACTTC. Translated, it gives CSVGKGYNEQYF.

This clonotype turned up a few times. The CDR3 DNA is TGCGCCAGCAGTTCTGACAGGGGTGACTACGAGCAGTACTTC. Protein product: CASSSDRGDYEQYF. The chain employs TRBV5-1 and TRBJ2-7; TRBD1 aligns across 8 bases. Germline V gives CDR1 SGHRS, CDR2 YFSETQ. V lost 5 bases and J lost 3; bases outside the gene matches: 7. The CDR3 is 14 residues long.

The chain couples TRBV9 to TRBJ2-1; D is unclear. The CDR3 consists of 14 residues. Between the trimmed V and J ends, which lost 0 bases and 9 bases, there was a span of 13 bases. From germline, CDR1 is SGDLS and CDR2 YYNGEE. The CDR3 sequence: CASSVDLLSGEQFF. In nucleotides, the CDR3 is TGTGCCAGCAGCGTAGATCTTTTGTCCGGTGAGCAGTTCTTC.

The rearrangement joins TRBV6-2 or TRBV6-3 to TRBJ1-5; 9 bases agree with TRBD1. Losses at the gene ends were 2 bases for V and 6 bases for J; bases not matched to a gene: 2. Looked up from germline, CDR1 is MNHEY and CDR2 is SVGEGT. The CDR3 is 14 amino acids. The CDR3 DNA is TGTGCCAGCAGTTACGGACAGGGGACTCAGCCCCAGCATTTT. Its protein product is CASSYGQGTQPQHF.

The chain links TRBV12-3 or TRBV12-4 to TRBJ1-2; D may be TRBD1 (5 bases). This CDR3 comprises 14 residues. V shed 7 bases and J shed 1 base, with 13 bases lying between them. CDR3 DNA sequence: TGTGCCAGCACCCCGCTGGGGGTTAACTATGGCTACACCTTC. Translated: CASTPLGVNYGYTF.

The chain employs TRBV29-1 and TRBJ2-7, with D possibly matching TRBD2 (7 bases). Germline assignment: CDR1 SQVTM and CDR2 ANQGSEA. This CDR3 has 14 amino acids. The V end lost 4 bases, the J end lost 0 bases, and 13 bases lay between the germline ends. CDR3 loop: CSVARGGSSYEQYF. As DNA, the CDR3 is TGCAGCGTTGCTAGGGGGGGGAGCTCCTACGAGCAGTACTTC.

A single count supports this clonotype. The V gene is TRBV20-1, the J gene TRBJ2-5; TRBD1 is a possible D gene (6 bases). Near its end, the DNA agrees better with TRBJ2-7, so the J call may be wrong. The CDR3 has 14 residues. CDR1 is DFQATT and CDR2 is SNEGSKA in the germline V gene (reference sequence). CDR3 in DNA: TGCAGTGCTAGTCCTTTCGGACAGAGCTACGAGCAGTACTTC. This gives the protein CSASPFGQSYEQYF.

J is TRBJ1-6 and V is TRBV4-2; 8 nucleotides line up with TRBD1. The V gene end was trimmed by 0 bases and the J gene end by 11 bases; junction bases not matched to a gene: 6. The CDR3 totals 15 residues. Looked up from germline, CDR1 is LGHNA and CDR2 is YNFKEQ. The CDR3 DNA reads TGTGCCAGCAGCCAAGAATCACAGGGGGGTGCACCCCTCCACTTT. Translating gives CASSQESQGGAPLHF.

The chain employs TRBV5-1 and TRBJ2-5; unclear D gene. The CDR3 has 14 residues. Trimming shortened V by 0 bases and J by 6 bases, and 12 bases separated the two germline ends. The germline V gene has CDR1 SGHRS and CDR2 YFSETQ. CDR3 DNA: TGCGCCAGCAGCTTGGGGACGGCCTATAAGACCCAGTACTTC. Translation: CASSLGTAYKTQYF.

For this clonotype: Mismatch with germline at one junction end may stem from a read error. The genes are TRBV3-1 and TRBJ1-2; weak D call: TRBD1 (6 bases). CDR1 and CDR2 (germline): LGHDT, YNNKEL (reference sequence). This CDR3 spans 11 amino acids. The DNA for the CDR3 is TGTGCCAGCAGCGAAGACAGGGGCTACACCTTC. Translating it yields CASSEDRGYTF.

This clonotype occurred a few times. The chain has TRBV15 and TRBJ2-2, with D perhaps TRBD1 (6 bases). In germline, CDR1 is LNHNV, CDR2 YYDKDF (reference sequence). V was cut by 6 bases and J by 5 bases, with 13 bases left in between. The CDR3 contains 14 residues. In DNA, the CDR3 is TGTGCCACCAGGGATGACAGGCGAACCGGGGAGCTGTTTTTT. Translation gives CATRDDRRTGELFF.

The V gene is TRBV20-1, the J gene TRBJ1-1; D remains unclear. Per the germline V gene, CDR1 is DFQATT and CDR2 is SNEGSKA (reference sequence). The CDR3 length is 15 residues. Between the trimmed V and J ends, which lost 6 bases and 1 base, there was a span of 18 bases. CDR3 sequence (DNA): TGCAGTGCCGCCCCTGCAACACCCTCGAACACTGAAGCTTTCTTT. It translates to CSAAPATPSNTEAFF.

This clonotype was detected ten times or more. The genes are TRBV7-2 and TRBJ2-3, with no clear D. The CDR3 is 14 residues long. Germline V lookup: CDR1 SGHTA, CDR2 FQGNSA. V lost 0 bases and J lost 0, with 4 bases in between. DNA of the CDR3: TGTGCCAGCAGCTTAGCCTACAGCACAGATACGCAGTATTTT. Translated, it gives CASSLAYSTDTQYF.

This sequence joins TRBV2 and TRBJ2-1, with D possibly being TRBD1 or TRBD2 (5 bases each). V lost 4 bases and J 0 bases, leaving 13 bases between the germline ends. CDR1 SNHLY and CDR2 FYNNEI come from the germline V gene. The CDR3 is made up of 16 amino acids. The CDR3 protein is CASSGTDSGSYNEQFF. In DNA, the CDR3 is TGTGCCAGCAGTGGCACCGACAGCGGCTCCTACAATGAGCAGTTCTTC.

There are a few counts of this clonotype. The CDR3 here is CAIRQGVNNEQFF. The CDR3 bases are TGTGCCATAAGACAGGGGGTGAACAATGAGCAGTTCTTC. The chain links TRBV10-3 to TRBJ2-1; 9 nucleotides match TRBD1. Germline V CDR1 and CDR2: ENHRY, SYGVKD. V trimming: 9 bases; J trimming: 5 bases; junction bases outside the gene matches: 5. The CDR3 contains 13 residues.

The V call is TRBV7-2, the J call TRBJ2-3; TRBD2 matches 8 bases. V shed 0 bases, J shed 6 bases, and the junction held 11 bases outside the gene matches. Germline V lookup: CDR1 SGHTA, CDR2 FQGNSA. The CDR3 covers 17 residues. CDR3 bases: TGTGCCAGCAGCTTAGCTGGGGTAGCGGGGACCTATGATACGCAGTATTTT. This sequence encodes CASSLAGVAGTYDTQYF.

The chain couples TRBV29-1 to TRBJ2-5; 8 bases agree with TRBD1. V was pared by 2 bases and J by 5 bases, with 13 bases of the junction left unmatched. The CDR3 is 16 amino acids. From germline, CDR1 is SQVTM and CDR2 ANQGSEA. The CDR3, as DNA: TGCAGCGTTGAACGGCATGGACAGGGTCGAACGGAGACCCAGTACTTC. It codes for CSVERHGQGRTETQYF.

This clonotype was observed a handful of times. The rearrangement uses TRBV15 and TRBJ2-6; D could derive from TRBD1 or TRBD2 (5 bases each). The germline V and J ends were trimmed by 2 bases and 0 bases, with 11 bases remaining between them. The CDR3 loop spans 17 amino acids. The germline V gene encodes CDR1 LNHNV and CDR2 YYDKDF (reference sequence). The CDR3 DNA sequence: TGTGCCACCAGCAGACAGGGACCTAGCTCTGGGGCCAACGTCCTGACTTTC. Translation: CATSRQGPSSGANVLTF.

The chain carries TRBV5-1 and TRBJ2-3; no firm D call. V lost 2 bases to trimming and J lost 3 bases, with 7 bases between them. Germline-derived CDR1 and CDR2 are SGHRS and YFSETQ. This CDR3 is built from 13 residues. CDR3 in DNA: TGCGCCAGCAGCTTCGACCATACAGATACGCAGTATTTT. This translates into CASSFDHTDTQYF. Together with reference TRBV5-1 and TRBJ2-3, the CDR3 gives the full variable domain: KAGVTQTPRYLIKTRGQQVTLSCSPISGHRSVSWYQQTPGQGLQFLFEYFSETQRNKGNFPGRFSGRQFSNSRSEMNVSTLELGDSALYLCASSFDHTDTQYFGPGTRLTVL.

The V gene is TRBV6-2 or TRBV6-3, the J gene TRBJ2-4, with D perhaps matching TRBD1 or TRBD2 (5 bases each). The J call may not be correct, given that the DNA end is closer to TRBJ2-7. The CDR3 is 13 amino acids. Germline values: CDR1 MNHEY, CDR2 SVGEGT. The CDR3 nucleotides are TGTGCCAGCAGTGATTTGGGGGAGTACGAGCAGTACTTC. It translates to CASSDLGEYEQYF.

This rearrangement joins TRBV20-1 to TRBJ2-1, with 11 bases that match TRBD2. V lost 0 bases and J lost 13; bases outside the gene matches: 17. Per germline, CDR1 DFQATT and CDR2 SNEGSKA (reference sequence). The CDR3 spans 17 residues. CDR3 residues: CSARETSGGAYQETQFF. The CDR3 bases are TGCAGTGCTAGAGAAACTAGCGGGGGAGCCTACCAAGAGACCCAGTTCTTC.